This note documents a single T cell receptor (beta chain) sequence. The CDR3 contains 14 residues. Trimming took 6 bases from V and 16 from J, leaving 22 bases between them. CDR1 is MNHNY and CDR2 is SVGAGI in the germline V gene (reference sequence). These data originate in a study of CD8+ T cells in alopecia areata. Peripheral blood and lesional scalp punch biopsies were taken from alopecia areata patients. Sequencing templates came from extracted RNA that was reverse transcribed into cDNA. Using immunoSEQ multiplex PCR, the repertoire was profiled, and TCRdb retains in-frame clones only, with some absent. The sample includes 150,000 to 200,000 clones, roughly 63% of them seen just once.

The V and J genes are TRBV6-6 and TRBJ1-6; tentatively, D is TRBD1 (5 bases). Sequences were derived from CD4+ T cells sorted from blood, sampled at week 0. This sequence originates from a human donor with alopecia areata. The CDR3 bases are TGTGCCAGCAGGATGGCCGGGGGAATTCAACCTCTCCACTTT. The encoded protein is CASRMAGGIQPLHF.